The text below deals with one T cell receptor (beta chain). Using immunoSEQ multiplex PCR, the repertoire was profiled, and TCRdb retains in-frame clones only, with some absent. The data hold roughly 200,000 clones, with over 75% observed a single time. The data originate from a study of blood T cell repertoires in COVID-19. With 1 base removed from V and 2 bases from J, the gap between germline ends came to 12 bases. Germline V gives CDR1 SEHNR, CDR2 FQNEAQ (reference sequence). The CDR3 is 15 residues long. Material for sequencing was peripheral blood. The chain is built from TRBV7-9 and TRBJ2-7, with D perhaps TRBD1 (5 bases). This clonotype was obtained from a human donor with active or convalescent COVID-19. The donor label of this sample is uncertain. As DNA, the CDR3 is TGTGCCAGCAGCTTAGAAGGGGCGTCTACCTACGAGCAGTACTTC. Translation gives CASSLEGASTYEQYF.